This TCR beta chain was observed in a study of blood T cell repertoires in COVID-19. Study summary: The origin of the acute and convalescent COVID-19 samples was the United States, Italy and Spain. T cells, B-cell-depleted T cells, or PBMCs provided the cDNA or gDNA that served as material.

Authors' data handling: Reference gene primer amplification gave estimated nucleated cell counts. Here immunoSEQ multiplex PCR was the method, and the copy in TCRdb shows in-frame clones only, minus some. D and trimming were read from the DNA, whereas the V and J calls and clone size are those reported in that table. Of 40,000 to 55,000 clones listed, around nine tenths were seen once; the top ten hold about 0.4%. Patients from Seattle were sampled longitudinally, starting during active infection. The junction had 2 bases not matched to a gene; V was cut back by 2 bases and J by 7 bases. The CDR3 totals 14 residues. Germline CDR1 is SEHNR and CDR2 is FQNEAQ (reference sequence).

This sequence was found in a man aged 50 to 60 with COVID-19, enrolled during active disease. The rearrangement links TRBV7-9 to TRBJ2-1, with 10 bases matching TRBD1. Sequencing was performed on peripheral blood. The DNA of the CDR3 is TGTGCCAGCAGCTTATCGGGACAGGGGAATGAGCAGTTCTTC. Its protein is CASSLSGQGNEQFF.